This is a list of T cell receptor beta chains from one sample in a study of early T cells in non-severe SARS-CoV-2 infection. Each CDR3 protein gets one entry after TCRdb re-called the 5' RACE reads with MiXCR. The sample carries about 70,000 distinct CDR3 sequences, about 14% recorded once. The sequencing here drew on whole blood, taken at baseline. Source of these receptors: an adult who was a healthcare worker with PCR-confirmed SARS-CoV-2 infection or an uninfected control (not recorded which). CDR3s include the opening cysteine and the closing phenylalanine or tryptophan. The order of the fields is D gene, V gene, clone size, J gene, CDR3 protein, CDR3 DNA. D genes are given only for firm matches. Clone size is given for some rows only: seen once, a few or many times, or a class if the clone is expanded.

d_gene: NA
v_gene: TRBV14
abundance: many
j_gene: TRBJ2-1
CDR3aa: CASSPVTPVGSSYNEQFF
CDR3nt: TGTGCCAGCAGCCCCGTTACCCCCGTAGGCAGTTCCTACAATGAGCAGTTCTTC

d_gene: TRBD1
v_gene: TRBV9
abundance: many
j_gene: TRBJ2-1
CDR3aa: CASSVRQGATNEQFF
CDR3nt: TGTGCCAGCAGCGTTAGACAGGGGGCTACTAATGAGCAGTTCTTC

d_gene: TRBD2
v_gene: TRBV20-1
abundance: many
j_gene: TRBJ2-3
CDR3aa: CSAREKLAVRSDTQYF
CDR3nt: TGCAGTGCTAGAGAAAAGCTAGCGGTCCGGTCAGATACGCAGTATTTT

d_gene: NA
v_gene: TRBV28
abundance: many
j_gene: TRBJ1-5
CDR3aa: CASSYAEAVGSNQPQHF
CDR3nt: TGTGCCAGCAGTTACGCGGAGGCGGTGGGTAGCAATCAGCCCCAGCATTTT

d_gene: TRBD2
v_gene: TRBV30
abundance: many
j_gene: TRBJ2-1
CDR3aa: CAWKLAVFSSSYNEQFF
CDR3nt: TGTGCCTGGAAGCTAGCGGTCTTCTCCAGCTCCTACAATGAGCAGTTCTTC

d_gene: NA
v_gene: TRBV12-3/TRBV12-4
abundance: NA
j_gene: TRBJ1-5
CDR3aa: CASSLVRGALNQPQHF
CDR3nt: TGTGCCAGCAGTCTTGTCCGCGGGGCCCTTAATCAGCCCCAGCATTTT

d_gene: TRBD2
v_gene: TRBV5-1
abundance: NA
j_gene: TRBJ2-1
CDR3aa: CASSPPGLASSNEQFF
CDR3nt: TGCGCCAGCAGCCCCCCGGGACTAGCGTCCTCCAATGAGCAGTTCTTC

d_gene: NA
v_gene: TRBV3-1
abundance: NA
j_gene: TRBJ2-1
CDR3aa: CASSLGGYDNEQFF
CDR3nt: TGTGCCAGCAGCCTTGGGGGATATGACAATGAGCAGTTCTTC

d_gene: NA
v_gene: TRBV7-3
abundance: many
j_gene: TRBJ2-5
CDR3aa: CASSLTRGETQYF
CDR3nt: TGTGCCAGCAGCTTAACAAGAGGAGAGACCCAGTACTTC

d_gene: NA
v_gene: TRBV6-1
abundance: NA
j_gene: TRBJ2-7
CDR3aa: CASTYRGGLFYEQYF
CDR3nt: TGTGCCAGCACCTACCGTGGAGGGCTCTTCTACGAGCAGTACTTC

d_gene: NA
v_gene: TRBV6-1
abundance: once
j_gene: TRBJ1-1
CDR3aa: CASAHTNTEAFF
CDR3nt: TGTGCCAGCGCGCACACCAACACTGAAGCTTTCTTT

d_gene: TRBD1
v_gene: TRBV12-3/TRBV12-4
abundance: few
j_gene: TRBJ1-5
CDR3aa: CASHRGPNQPQHF
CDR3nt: TGTGCCAGCCACAGGGGGCCCAATCAGCCCCAGCATTTT

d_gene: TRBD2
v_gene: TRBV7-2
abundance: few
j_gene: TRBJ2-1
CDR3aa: CASSRLAGANEQFF
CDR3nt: TGTGCCAGCAGTCGACTAGCGGGAGCTAATGAGCAGTTCTTC

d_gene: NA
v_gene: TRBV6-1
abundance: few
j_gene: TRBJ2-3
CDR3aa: CASSSPRGYRRTTTDTQYF
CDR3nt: TGTGCCAGCAGTTCCCCCAGGGGCTATCGCCGTACTACCACAGATACGCAGTATTTT

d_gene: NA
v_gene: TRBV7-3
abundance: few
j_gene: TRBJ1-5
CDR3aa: CASSPGANQPQHF
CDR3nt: TGTGCCAGCAGCCCTGGGGCAAATCAGCCCCAGCATTTT

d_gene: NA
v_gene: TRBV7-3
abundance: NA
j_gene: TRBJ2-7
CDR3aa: CAGSVQSGRLGEQYF
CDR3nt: TGTGCCGGCAGCGTACAATCGGGACGGCTGGGCGAGCAGTACTTC

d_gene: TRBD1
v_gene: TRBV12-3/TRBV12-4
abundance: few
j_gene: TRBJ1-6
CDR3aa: CASSSQGQGRTPLHF
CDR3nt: TGTGCCAGCAGTTCCCAGGGACAGGGTCGAACACCCCTCCACTTT

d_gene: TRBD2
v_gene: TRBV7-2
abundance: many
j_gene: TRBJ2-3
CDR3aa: CASSSIPGLAVTSTDTQYF
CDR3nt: TGTGCCAGCAGCTCTATTCCGGGACTAGCGGTGACTAGCACAGATACGCAGTATTTT

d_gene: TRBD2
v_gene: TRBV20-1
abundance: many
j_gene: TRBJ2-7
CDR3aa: CSARGGGSIYEQYF
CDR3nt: TGCAGTGCTAGAGGCGGGGGGTCGATCTACGAGCAGTACTTC

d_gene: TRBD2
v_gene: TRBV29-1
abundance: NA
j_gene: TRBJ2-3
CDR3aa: CSVEGTITSTDTQYF
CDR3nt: TGCAGCGTTGAGGGGACTATAACTAGCACAGATACGCAGTATTTT

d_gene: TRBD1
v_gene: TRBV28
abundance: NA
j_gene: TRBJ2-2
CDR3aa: CASSPRQGRDTGELFF
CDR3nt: TGTGCCAGCAGCCCACGACAGGGCAGGGACACCGGGGAGCTGTTTTTT

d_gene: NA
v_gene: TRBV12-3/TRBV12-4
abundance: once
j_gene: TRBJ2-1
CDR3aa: CASSFSEYNEQFF
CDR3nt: TGTGCCAGCAGTTTCTCGGAATACAATGAGCAGTTCTTC

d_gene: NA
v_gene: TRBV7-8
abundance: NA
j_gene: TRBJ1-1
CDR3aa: CASSLTVNTEAFF
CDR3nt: TGTGCCAGCAGCTTAACAGTGAACACTGAAGCTTTCTTT

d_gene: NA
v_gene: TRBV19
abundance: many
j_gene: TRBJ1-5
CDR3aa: CASSTGAVQPQHF
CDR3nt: TGTGCCAGTAGTACGGGGGCAGTGCAGCCCCAGCATTTT

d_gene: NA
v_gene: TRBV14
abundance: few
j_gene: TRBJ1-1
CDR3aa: CASSQRESGLNTEAFF
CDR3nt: TGTGCCAGCAGCCAACGCGAATCGGGGCTGAACACTGAAGCTTTCTTT

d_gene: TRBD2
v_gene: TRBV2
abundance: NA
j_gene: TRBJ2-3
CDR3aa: CASSESGRRDF
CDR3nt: TGTGCCAGCAGTGAATCCGGGAGGAGGGATTTT

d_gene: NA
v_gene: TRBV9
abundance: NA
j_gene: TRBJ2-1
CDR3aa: CASSVGTGALLEQFF
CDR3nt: TGTGCCAGCAGCGTCGGAACGGGAGCCCTTTTAGAGCAGTTCTTC

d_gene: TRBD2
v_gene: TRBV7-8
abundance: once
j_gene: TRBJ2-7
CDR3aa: CVSSFSGTSYEQYF
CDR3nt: TGTGTCAGCAGCTTTAGCGGGACCTCCTACGAGCAGTACTTC

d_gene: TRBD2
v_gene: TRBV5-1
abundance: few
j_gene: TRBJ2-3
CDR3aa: CASSLNQRELDTQYF
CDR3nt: TGCGCCAGCAGCTTGAACCAGCGGGAGCTAGATACGCAGTATTTT

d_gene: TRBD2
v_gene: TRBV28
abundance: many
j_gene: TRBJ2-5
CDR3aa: CASSPGGQGSKTQYF
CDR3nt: TGTGCCAGCAGTCCGGGGGGGCAGGGGTCGAAGACCCAGTACTTC

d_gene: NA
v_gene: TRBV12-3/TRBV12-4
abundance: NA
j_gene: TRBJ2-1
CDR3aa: CASSPVAGRGEQFF
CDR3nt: TGTGCCAGCAGCCCGGTGGCGGGAAGGGGTGAGCAGTTCTTC

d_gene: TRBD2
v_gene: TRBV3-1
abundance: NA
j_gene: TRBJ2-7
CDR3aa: CASSELAGGREQYF
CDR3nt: TGTGCCAGCAGCGAGCTAGCGGGAGGTCGGGAGCAGTACTTC

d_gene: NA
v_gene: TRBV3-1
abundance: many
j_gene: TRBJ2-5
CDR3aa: CASSPLLVGLETQYF
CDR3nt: TGTGCCAGCAGCCCACTACTAGTCGGGTTGGAGACCCAGTACTTC

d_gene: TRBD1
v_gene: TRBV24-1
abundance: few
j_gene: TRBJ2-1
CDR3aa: CATSDPTGQSYNEQFF
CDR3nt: TGTGCCACCAGTGATCCTACGGGACAGTCCTACAATGAGCAGTTCTTC

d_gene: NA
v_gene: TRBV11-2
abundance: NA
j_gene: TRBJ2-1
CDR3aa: CASSAGAQSLGRDEQFF
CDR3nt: TGTGCCAGCAGTGCCGGGGCCCAGAGTTTAGGTCGGGATGAGCAGTTCTTC

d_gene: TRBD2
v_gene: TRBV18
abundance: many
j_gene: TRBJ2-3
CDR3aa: CASSHTAGTSTDTQYF
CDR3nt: TGTGCCAGCTCACACACAGCGGGAACTAGCACAGATACGCAGTATTTT

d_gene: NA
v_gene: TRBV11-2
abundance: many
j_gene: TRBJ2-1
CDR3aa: CASNPQGSSYNEQFF
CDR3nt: TGTGCCAGCAACCCACAGGGAAGCTCCTACAATGAGCAGTTCTTC

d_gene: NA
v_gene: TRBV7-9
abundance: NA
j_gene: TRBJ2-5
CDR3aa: CASSLAASLKETQYF
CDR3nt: TGTGCCAGCAGCTTAGCGGCTAGCCTGAAAGAGACCCAGTACTTC

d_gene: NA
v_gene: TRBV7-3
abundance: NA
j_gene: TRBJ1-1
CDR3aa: CASSYSIEGNTEAFF
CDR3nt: TGTGCCAGCAGTTACTCGATAGAGGGGAACACTGAAGCTTTCTTT

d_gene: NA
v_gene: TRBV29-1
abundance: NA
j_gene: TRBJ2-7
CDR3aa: CSVVVSRYEQYF
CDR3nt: TGCAGCGTTGTGGTTAGCAGATACGAGCAGTACTTC

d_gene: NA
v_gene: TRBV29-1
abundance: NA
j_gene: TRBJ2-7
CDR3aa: CSVEGGREEIYEQYF
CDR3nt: TGCAGCGTTGAAGGGGGCAGGGAGGAGATCTACGAGCAGTACTTC

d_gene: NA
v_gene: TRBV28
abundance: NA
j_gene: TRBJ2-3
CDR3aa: CASSPPRGDTQYF
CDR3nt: TGTGCCAGCAGTCCCCCCCGGGGCGATACGCAGTATTTT

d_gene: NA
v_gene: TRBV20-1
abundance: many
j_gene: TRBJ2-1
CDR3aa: CSASLGTFSREQFF
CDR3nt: TGCAGTGCTAGTCTAGGCACCTTTTCTAGGGAGCAGTTCTTC

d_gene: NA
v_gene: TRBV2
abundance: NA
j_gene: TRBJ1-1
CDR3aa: CASSRRGQNTEAFF
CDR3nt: TGTGCCAGCAGTCGAAGGGGACAGAACACTGAAGCTTTCTTT

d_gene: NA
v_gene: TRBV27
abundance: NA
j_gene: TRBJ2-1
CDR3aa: CASSLGLFSFF
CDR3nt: TGTGCCAGCAGTTTGGGACTTTTCTCGTTCTTC

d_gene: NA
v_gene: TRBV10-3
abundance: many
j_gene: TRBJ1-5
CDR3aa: CAISELADSNQPQHF
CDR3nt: TGTGCCATCAGTGAGTTGGCAGATTCCAATCAGCCCCAGCATTTT

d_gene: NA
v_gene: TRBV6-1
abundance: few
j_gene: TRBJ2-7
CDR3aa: CASSEALLGLAMEQYF
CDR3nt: TGTGCCAGCAGTGAAGCGCTTCTAGGACTGGCTATGGAGCAGTACTTC

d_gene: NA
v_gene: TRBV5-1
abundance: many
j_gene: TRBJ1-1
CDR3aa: CASSPETAPGTEAFF
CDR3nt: TGCGCCAGCAGCCCTGAGACCGCGCCCGGCACTGAAGCTTTCTTT

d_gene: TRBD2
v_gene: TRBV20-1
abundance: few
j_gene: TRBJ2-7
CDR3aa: CSARPWRESREQYF
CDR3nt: TGCAGTGCTAGGCCCTGGCGGGAGTCTCGCGAGCAGTACTTC

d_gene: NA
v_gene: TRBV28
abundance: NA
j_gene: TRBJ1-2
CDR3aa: CASSSPAGPTYGYTF
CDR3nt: TGTGCCAGCAGTTCCCCCGCGGGTCCTACCTATGGCTACACCTTC

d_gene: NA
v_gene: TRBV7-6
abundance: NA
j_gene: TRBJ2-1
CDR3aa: CASSLAGAEGNGNEQFF
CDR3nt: TGTGCCAGCAGCTTAGCGGGCGCGGAGGGCAACGGGAATGAGCAGTTCTTC

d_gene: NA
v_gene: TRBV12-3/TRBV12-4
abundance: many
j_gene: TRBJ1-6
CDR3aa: CASTLRGGTYNSPLHF
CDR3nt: TGTGCCAGCACCCTTCGGGGCGGAACGTATAATTCACCCCTCCACTTT

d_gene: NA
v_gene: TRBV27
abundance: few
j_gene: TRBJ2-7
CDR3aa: CASSLSFVRATYEQYF
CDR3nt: TGTGCCAGCAGTTTATCGTTTGTCAGGGCTACCTACGAGCAGTACTTC

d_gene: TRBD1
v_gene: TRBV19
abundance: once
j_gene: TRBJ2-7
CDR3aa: CASSIRTGGVYEQYF
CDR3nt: TGTGCCAGTAGTATCAGGACAGGGGGTGTGTACGAGCAGTACTTC

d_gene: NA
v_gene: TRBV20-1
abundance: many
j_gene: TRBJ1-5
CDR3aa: CSAGQILSNQPQHF
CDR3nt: TGCAGTGCAGGACAGATTTTGAGCAATCAGCCCCAGCATTTT